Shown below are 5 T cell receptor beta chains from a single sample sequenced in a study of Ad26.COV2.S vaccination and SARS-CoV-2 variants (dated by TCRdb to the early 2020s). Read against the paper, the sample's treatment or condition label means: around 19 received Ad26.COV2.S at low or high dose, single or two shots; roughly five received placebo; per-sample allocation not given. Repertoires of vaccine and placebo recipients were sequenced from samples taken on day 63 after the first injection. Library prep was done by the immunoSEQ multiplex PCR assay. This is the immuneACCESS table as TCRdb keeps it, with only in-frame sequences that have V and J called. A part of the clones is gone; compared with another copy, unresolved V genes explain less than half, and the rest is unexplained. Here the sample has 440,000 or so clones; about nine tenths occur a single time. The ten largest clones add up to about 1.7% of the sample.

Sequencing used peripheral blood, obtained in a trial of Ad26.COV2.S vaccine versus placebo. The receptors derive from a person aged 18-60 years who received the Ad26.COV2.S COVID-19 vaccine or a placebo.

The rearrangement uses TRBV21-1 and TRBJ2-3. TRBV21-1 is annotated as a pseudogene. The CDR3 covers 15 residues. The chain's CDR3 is CASTRPRASTDTQYF. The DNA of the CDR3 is TGTGCCAGCACCCGGCCTAGGGCCAGCACAGATACGCAGTATTTT.

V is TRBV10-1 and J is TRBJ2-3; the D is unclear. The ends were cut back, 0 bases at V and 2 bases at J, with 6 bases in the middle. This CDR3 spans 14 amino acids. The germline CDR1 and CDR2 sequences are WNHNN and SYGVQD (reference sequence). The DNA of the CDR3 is TGCGCCAGCAGTGAGTCCCGGTACACAGATACGCAGTATTTT. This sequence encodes CASSESRYTDTQYF.

CDR3 coding DNA: TGTGCCAGCAGCTTTTATCATGGGACAGCTTCTGGAAACACCATATATTTT. Amino acid sequence: CASSFYHGTASGNTIYF. V is TRBV7-2 and J is TRBJ1-3; 7 bases are shared with TRBD1. This CDR3 region has 17 residues. Germline CDR1 and CDR2: SGHTA and FQGNSA. J was trimmed by 1 base and V by 3 bases; bases with no gene match: 9.

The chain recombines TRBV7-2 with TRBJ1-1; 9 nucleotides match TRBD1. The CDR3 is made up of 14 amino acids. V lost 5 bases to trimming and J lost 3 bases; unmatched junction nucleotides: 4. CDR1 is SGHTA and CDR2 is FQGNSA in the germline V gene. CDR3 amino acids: CASSPDRGDTEAFF. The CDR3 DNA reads TGTGCCAGCAGCCCGGACAGGGGTGACACTGAAGCTTTCTTT.

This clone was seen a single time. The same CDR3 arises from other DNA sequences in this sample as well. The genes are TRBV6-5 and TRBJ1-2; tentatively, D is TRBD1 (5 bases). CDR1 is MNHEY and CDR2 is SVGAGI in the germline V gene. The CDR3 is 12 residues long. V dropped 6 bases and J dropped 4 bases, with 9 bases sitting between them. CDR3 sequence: CASSLTGYGYTF. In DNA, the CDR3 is TGTGCCAGCAGCCTTACAGGCTATGGCTACACCTTC.